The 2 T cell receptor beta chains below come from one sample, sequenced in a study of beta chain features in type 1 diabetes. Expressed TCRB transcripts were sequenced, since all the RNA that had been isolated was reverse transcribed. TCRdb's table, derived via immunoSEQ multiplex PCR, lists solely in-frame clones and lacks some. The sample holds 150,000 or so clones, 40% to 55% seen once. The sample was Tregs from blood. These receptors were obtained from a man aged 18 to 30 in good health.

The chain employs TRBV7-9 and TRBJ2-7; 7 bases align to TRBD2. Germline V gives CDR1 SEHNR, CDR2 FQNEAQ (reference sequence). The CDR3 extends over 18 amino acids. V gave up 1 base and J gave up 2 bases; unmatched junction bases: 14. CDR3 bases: TGTGCCAGCAGCTTAGTTGTAATCCAGCGGGACGTGACCTACGAGCAGTACTTC. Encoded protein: CASSLVVIQRDVTYEQYF.

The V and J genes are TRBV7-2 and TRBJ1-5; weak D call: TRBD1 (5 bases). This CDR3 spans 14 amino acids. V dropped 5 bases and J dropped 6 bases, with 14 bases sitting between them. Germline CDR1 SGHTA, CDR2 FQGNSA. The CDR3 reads CASSPDWGGQPQHF. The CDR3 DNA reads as TGTGCCAGCAGCCCAGATTGGGGGGGTCAGCCCCAGCATTTT.